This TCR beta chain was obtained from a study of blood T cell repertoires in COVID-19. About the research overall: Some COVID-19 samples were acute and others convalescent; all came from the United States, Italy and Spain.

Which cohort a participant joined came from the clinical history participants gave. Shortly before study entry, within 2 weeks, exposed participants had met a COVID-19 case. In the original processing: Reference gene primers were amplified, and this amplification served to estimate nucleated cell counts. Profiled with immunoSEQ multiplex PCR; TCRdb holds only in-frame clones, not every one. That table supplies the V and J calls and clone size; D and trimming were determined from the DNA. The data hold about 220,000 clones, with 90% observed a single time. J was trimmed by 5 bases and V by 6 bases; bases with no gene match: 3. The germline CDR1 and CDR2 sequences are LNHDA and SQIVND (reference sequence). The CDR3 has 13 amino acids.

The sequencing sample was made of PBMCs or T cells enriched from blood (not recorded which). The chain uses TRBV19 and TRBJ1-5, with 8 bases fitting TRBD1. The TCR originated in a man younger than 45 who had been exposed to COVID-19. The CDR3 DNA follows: TGTGCCAGTAGCGGGACAGGCGATCAGCCCCAGCATTTT. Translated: CASSGTGDQPQHF.